The 2 T cell receptor beta chains below come from one sample, sequenced in a study of identical twins. TCRdb reprocessed the 5' RACE reads with MiXCR, giving one entry per CDR3 protein. Here the sample spans around 670,000 distinct CDR3 sequences, around 6.1% being singletons. The source material was naive T cells sorted from blood. These receptors were collected from a man younger than 35 in good health.

This clonotype was detected ten times or more. The chain uses TRBV6-5 and TRBJ2-7; possibly TRBD1 for D (5 bases). Between the trimmed V and J ends, which lost 2 bases and 1 base, there was a span of 9 bases. This CDR3 has 14 residues. Germline V CDR1 and CDR2: MNHEY, SVGAGI. The DNA for the CDR3 is TGTGCCAGCAGTTACGGGTCAGGGTCCTACGAGCAGTACGTC. This codes for CASSYGSGSYEQYV.

In its sample, this clonotype was seen many times. The chain is built from TRBV6-1 and TRBJ2-1; 8 bases are a match to TRBD1. Germline V gene lookup returns CDR1 MNHNS and CDR2 SASEGT. CDR3 length: 16 residues. With 6 bases clipped from V and 7 bases from J, the junction kept 14 bases outside the gene matches. CDR3 region: CASRSSDRVVNNEQFF. In DNA, the CDR3 is TGTGCCAGCAGATCGTCGGACAGGGTGGTCAATAATGAGCAGTTCTTC.